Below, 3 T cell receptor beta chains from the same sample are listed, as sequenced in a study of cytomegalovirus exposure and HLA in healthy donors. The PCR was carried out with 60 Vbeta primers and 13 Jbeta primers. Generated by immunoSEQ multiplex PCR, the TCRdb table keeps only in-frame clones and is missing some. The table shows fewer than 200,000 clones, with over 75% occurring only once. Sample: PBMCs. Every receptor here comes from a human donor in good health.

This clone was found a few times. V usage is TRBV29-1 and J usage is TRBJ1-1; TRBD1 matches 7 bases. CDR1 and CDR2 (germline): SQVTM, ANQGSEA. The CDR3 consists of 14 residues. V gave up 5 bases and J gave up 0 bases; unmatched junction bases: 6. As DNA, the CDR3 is TGCAGCGTTTTTACCAGGGGGTTGAACACTGAAGCTTTCTTT. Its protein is CSVFTRGLNTEAFF.

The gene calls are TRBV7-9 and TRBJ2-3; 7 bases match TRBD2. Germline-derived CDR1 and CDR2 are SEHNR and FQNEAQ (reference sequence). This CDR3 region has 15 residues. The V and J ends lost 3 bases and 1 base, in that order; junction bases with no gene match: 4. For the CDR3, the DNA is TGTGCCAGCAGCTTCGGCGGGGGTGGCACAGATACGCAGTATTTT. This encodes CASSFGGGGTDTQYF. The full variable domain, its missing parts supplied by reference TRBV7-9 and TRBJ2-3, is DTGVSQNPRHKITKRGQNVTFRCDPISEHNRLYWYRQTLGQGPEFLTYFQNEAQLEKSRLLSDRFSAERPKGSFSTLEIQRTEQGDSAMYLCASSFGGGGTDTQYFGPGTRLTVL.

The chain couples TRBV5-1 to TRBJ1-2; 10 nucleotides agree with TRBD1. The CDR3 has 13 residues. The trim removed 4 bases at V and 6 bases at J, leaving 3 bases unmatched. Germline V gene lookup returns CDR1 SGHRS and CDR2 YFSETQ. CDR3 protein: CASSPGQGDGYTF. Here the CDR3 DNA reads TGCGCCAGCAGCCCCGGACAGGGGGATGGCTACACCTTC. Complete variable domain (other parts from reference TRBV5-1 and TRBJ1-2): KAGVTQTPRYLIKTRGQQVTLSCSPISGHRSVSWYQQTPGQGLQFLFEYFSETQRNKGNFPGRFSGRQFSNSRSEMNVSTLELGDSALYLCASSPGQGDGYTFGSGTRLTVV.